What follows are 28 T cell receptor beta chains derived from one specimen sequenced in a study of shared clonotypes between healthy human individuals. Assay used: immunoSEQ multiplex PCR; TCRdb lists only in-frame clones, some missing. Of over 100,000 clones listed, roughly two thirds are singletons. Sequenced input: memory CD8+ T cells sorted from blood. This sample's subset: CD45RO+ cells pooled with CCR7-negative TemRA cells. These receptors were collected from a woman in her thirties in good health.

As DNA, the CDR3 is TGTGCCTGGAGTGTTAGGGGACAGGGAGCCGATACGCAGTATTTT. This codes for CAWSVRGQGADTQYF. The chain recombines TRBV30 with TRBJ2-3; 9 nucleotides line up with TRBD1. The J segment lost 6 bases and the V segment lost 0 bases, leaving 7 bases of the junction unmatched. The germline V gene has CDR1 GTSNPN and CDR2 SVGIG (reference sequence). The CDR3 length is 15 residues.

The rearrangement links TRBV6-1 to TRBJ2-3, with D possibly matching TRBD2 (5 bases). V dropped 3 bases and J dropped 3 bases, with 10 bases sitting between them. This CDR3 has 14 residues. Germline CDR1 and CDR2: MNHNS and SASEGT. The CDR3 spells CASSDYRETDTQYF. The CDR3 DNA is TGTGCCAGCAGTGACTACCGGGAAACAGATACGCAGTATTTT.

V usage is TRBV4-1 and J usage is TRBJ2-7; D is possibly TRBD2 (7 bases). V was cut by 0 bases and J by 2 bases, with 17 bases left in between. Germline CDR1 is MGHRA and CDR2 is YSYEKL. The CDR3 covers 17 residues. The CDR3 loop reads CASSQELGTGGPYEQYF. DNA for the CDR3: TGCGCCAGCAGCCAAGAATTAGGTACCGGGGGGCCCTACGAGCAGTACTTC.

V gene TRBV6-1 combines with J gene TRBJ2-7; possibly TRBD1 or TRBD2 for D (5 bases each). The CDR3 has 16 amino acids. V gave up 0 bases and J gave up 5 bases, with 17 bases separating them. Germline CDR1 MNHNS, CDR2 SASEGT. The CDR3 DNA sequence: TGTGCCAGCAGTGAAGCCTTGGCCACTCGGGGCAACGAGCAGTACTTC. It encodes CASSEALATRGNEQYF.

This clone appeared a few times. The chain joins TRBV4-1 to TRBJ2-5; the match to TRBD1 covers 7 bases. Germline V gene data show CDR1 as MGHRA and CDR2 as YSYEKL. Trimming at V came to 0 bases and at J to 11 bases, leaving 15 bases not matched to a gene. The CDR3 runs to 16 residues. CDR3 protein: CASSQDPTGAAEEQYF. In DNA, the CDR3 is TGCGCCAGCAGCCAAGATCCAACAGGGGCAGCTGAGGAGCAGTACTTC.

V gene TRBV28 combines with J gene TRBJ2-7, with D possibly matching TRBD1 (6 bases). CDR3 size: 16 residues. Germline-derived CDR1 and CDR2 are MDHEN and SYDVKM. V lost 1 base, J lost 6 bases, and 19 bases lay in between. Here the CDR3 reads CASSLYRTADNREQYF. The CDR3 DNA reads TGTGCCAGCAGTTTATATCGGACAGCCGATAATCGCGAGCAGTACTTC. The entire variable domain, with the rest obtained from reference TRBV28 and TRBJ2-7, is as follows: DVKVTQSSRYLVKRTGEKVFLECVQDMDHENMFWYRQDPGLGLRLIYFSYDVKMKEKGDIPEGYSVSREKKERFSLILESASTNQTSMYLCASSLYRTADNREQYFGPGTRLTVT.

The V call is TRBV27, the J call TRBJ2-7; maybe TRBD1 (5 bases). Germline V gives CDR1 MNHEY, CDR2 SMNVEV (reference sequence). V was cut by 3 bases and J by 2 bases, with 14 bases left in between. CDR3 length equals 15 residues. The CDR3 coding sequence is TGTGCCAGCAGTTTGGTGGCAGGGCCCACCTACGAGCAGTACTTC. It is translated as CASSLVAGPTYEQYF.

The chain carries TRBV27 and TRBJ1-1; tentative D call: TRBD1 (6 bases). The ends were cut back, 7 bases at V and 0 bases at J, with 18 bases in the middle. There are 16 residues in the CDR3. Per germline, CDR1 MNHEY and CDR2 SMNVEV (reference sequence). CDR3 in amino acids: CASIFGGPNLNTEAFF. CDR3 sequence (DNA): TGTGCCAGCATTTTCGGGGGGCCAAATCTGAACACTGAAGCTTTCTTT.

About this clone: Since a far larger clone is one base different, this is likely a read error. The CDR3 is CVSSPGGFYGYTF. For the CDR3, the DNA is TGTGTCAGCAGCCCCGGTGGCTTCTATGGCTACACCTTC. The chain has TRBV7-3 and TRBJ1-2; D call uncertain. Germline V gene sequence: CDR1 SGHTA, CDR2 FQGTGA. This CDR3 spans 13 amino acids.

This clone was observed once. This is likely an artifact of a read error, given a far larger clone one base away. The CDR3 carries no conserved terminal phenylalanine or tryptophan, so it likely arises from a read error. V and J are TRBV27 and TRBJ1-2, with 7 bases that match TRBD1. The CDR3 runs to 12 residues. Trimming removed 6 bases from V and 3 bases from J; junction bases left unmatched: 1. Germline CDR1 is MNHEY and CDR2 is SMNVEV (reference sequence). CDR3 residues: CASRGQYYGYTL. CDR3 coding DNA: TGTGCCAGCAGGGGACAGTACTATGGCTACACCCTC.

V and J are TRBV6-1 and TRBJ1-2, with D perhaps matching TRBD1 (6 bases). Trimming took 1 base from V and 5 from J, leaving 14 bases between them. This CDR3 is built from 15 residues. Germline-derived CDR1 and CDR2 are MNHNS and SASEGT. The CDR3 DNA reads TGTGCCAGCAGTGAAGACCCCCAGGGGTCGTATGGCTACACCTTC. It translates to CASSEDPQGSYGYTF.

The chain is built from TRBV2 and TRBJ2-2; D is unresolved. Germline lookup yields CDR1 SNHLY and CDR2 FYNNEI. This CDR3 is built from 14 residues. Trimming removed 7 bases from V and 3 bases from J, with 12 bases in between. CDR3 in DNA: TGTGCCAGCACCTCCGGGCCTTACACCGGGGAGCTGTTTTTT. Amino acids: CASTSGPYTGELFF.

This chain connects TRBV5-5 to TRBJ1-5; the D gene is possibly TRBD1 (6 bases). CDR3 size: 18 residues. With 6 bases removed from V and 1 base from J, the gap between germline ends came to 23 bases. Per the germline V gene, CDR1 is SGHKS and CDR2 is YYEKEE (reference sequence). The DNA of the CDR3 is TGTGCCAGCATAATCGGCCAGGGGAGACGGGAAAGCAATCAGCCCCAGCATTTT. Its protein is CASIIGQGRRESNQPQHF.

The genes are TRBV7-9 and TRBJ2-7, with no clear D. Trimming took off 5 bases at V and 3 bases at J, with 20 bases between the two ends. This CDR3 has 16 amino acids. The germline V gene encodes CDR1 SEHNR and CDR2 FQNEAQ (reference sequence). In DNA form, the CDR3 reads TGTGCCAGCAGCCGCGAAAAGCTCCTAACCCTCTACGAGCAGTACTTC. Translation gives CASSREKLLTLYEQYF. The whole variable domain, remainder taken from reference TRBV7-9 and TRBJ2-7, is DTGVSQNPRHKITKRGQNVTFRCDPISEHNRLYWYRQTLGQGPEFLTYFQNEAQLEKSRLLSDRFSAERPKGSFSTLEIQRTEQGDSAMYLCASSREKLLTLYEQYFGPGTRLTVT.

The chain employs TRBV28 and TRBJ1-3; no clear D. This CDR3 spans 12 amino acids. Trimming cost V 3 bases and J 5 bases, with 5 bases left between them. In germline, CDR1 is MDHEN, CDR2 SYDVKM. CDR3: CASSFGRNTIYF. DNA of the CDR3: TGTGCCAGCAGTTTCGGTAGAAACACCATATATTTT.

The table lists this clone with a count of one. Other DNA sequences within the sample encode an identical CDR3. J is TRBJ2-3 and V is TRBV30; TRBD2 agrees at 12 bases. Germline V gene data show CDR1 as GTSNPN and CDR2 as SVGIG (reference sequence). Losses at the gene ends were 1 base for V and 0 bases for J; bases not matched to a gene: 14. There are 20 residues in the CDR3. The DNA for the CDR3 is TGTGCCTGGAGTGGAATTGGAACTAGCGGGAGGATATGGAGCACAGATACGCAGTATTTT. Its protein is CAWSGIGTSGRIWSTDTQYF.

The chain is built from TRBV9 and TRBJ1-4, with D possibly being TRBD1 (6 bases). The CDR3 is made up of 17 amino acids. V was cut by 3 bases and J by 3 bases, with 18 bases left in between. The germline V gene has CDR1 SGDLS and CDR2 YYNGEE. CDR3 nucleotide sequence: TGTGCCAGCAGCGGGGGAGGTGGGGGCCGCCCTAATGAAAAACTGTTTTTT. Protein product: CASSGGGGGRPNEKLFF.

The chain couples TRBV5-1 to TRBJ2-1; 11 nucleotides line up with TRBD1. This CDR3 is 15 amino acids long. Germline trimming cut 0 bases from V and 7 bases from J; bases unmatched to any gene: 3. The germline gives CDR1 SGHRS, CDR2 YFSETQ. The CDR3 DNA reads as TGCGCCAGCAGCTTGGTAGGGACAGGGGGAAATGAGCAGTTCTTC. Its protein product is CASSLVGTGGNEQFF. Based on the CDR3 plus reference TRBV5-1 and TRBJ2-1, the full variable domain is KAGVTQTPRYLIKTRGQQVTLSCSPISGHRSVSWYQQTPGQGLQFLFEYFSETQRNKGNFPGRFSGRQFSNSRSEMNVSTLELGDSALYLCASSLVGTGGNEQFFGPGTRLTVL.

The chain recombines TRBV5-6 with TRBJ2-3; D is perhaps TRBD1 (5 bases). This CDR3 region has 15 residues. Germline lookup yields CDR1 SGHDT and CDR2 YYEEEE. V shed 4 bases and J shed 2 bases, with 14 bases lying between them. DNA for the CDR3: TGTGCCAGCAGCCCCATGGGGCCCCTCACAGATACGCAGTATTTT. Translating it yields CASSPMGPLTDTQYF.

V is TRBV6-5 and J is TRBJ2-5; D not certain. The germline CDR1 and CDR2 sequences are MNHEY and SVGAGI. The V and J ends lost 4 bases and 4 bases respectively, with 13 bases between them. The CDR3 sequence is 14 residues long. The CDR3 here is CASSSRRPAETQYF. In DNA form, the CDR3 reads TGTGCCAGCAGTTCTCGGCGGCCCGCAGAGACCCAGTACTTC.

The genes are TRBV25-1 and TRBJ2-1; 7 nucleotides match TRBD2. The length of the CDR3 is 14 residues. Germline CDR1 MGHDK, CDR2 SYGVNS. V dropped 10 bases and J dropped 1; count of bases not matched to a gene: 7. In DNA, the CDR3 is TGTGCCACCGATGGGGGGGATTCCTACAATGAGCAGTTCTTC. Amino acids: CATDGGDSYNEQFF.

The gene calls are TRBV25-1 and TRBJ2-3; the D call may be TRBD1 or TRBD2 (5 bases each). V was cut by 8 bases and J by 0 bases, with 18 bases left in between. CDR1 and CDR2 from the germline V gene are MGHDK and SYGVNS. There are 16 residues in the CDR3. DNA for the CDR3: TGTGCCAGCCGAGCCCCCAACGGGGCCAGCACAGATACGCAGTATTTT. Its translation is CASRAPNGASTDTQYF.

This clone was seen only once. The chain carries TRBV27 and TRBJ2-2, with D perhaps given as TRBD1 or TRBD2 (5 bases each). Trimming took off 9 bases at V and 4 bases at J, with 18 bases between the two ends. Germline V gene sequence: CDR1 MNHEY, CDR2 SMNVEV (reference sequence). The CDR3 is 15 residues long. The CDR3 protein is CARLPCEGTTGELFF. In DNA, the CDR3 is TGTGCCAGACTCCCCTGTGAGGGGACCACCGGGGAGCTGTTTTTT.

V and J are TRBV11-1 and TRBJ1-5; 7 nucleotides agree with TRBD1. This CDR3 spans 14 amino acids. Trimming at V came to 5 bases and at J to 10 bases, leaving 11 bases not matched to a gene. From germline, CDR1 is SGHAT and CDR2 FQDESV (reference sequence). CDR3: CASSRGDSRSPQHF. CDR3 nucleotide sequence: TGTGCCAGCAGCCGGGGGGACAGTCGATCTCCCCAGCATTTT. Looking up the rest from reference TRBV11-1 and TRBJ1-5 gives the full variable domain: EAEVAQSPRYKITEKSQAVAFWCDPISGHATLYWYRQILGQGPELLVQFQDESVVDDSQLPKDRFSAERLKGVDSTLKIQPAELGDSAMYLCASSRGDSRSPQHFGDGTRLSIL.

With regard to this clone: Other nucleotide sequences from this sample produce the same CDR3. V usage is TRBV28 and J usage is TRBJ1-2; D gene unclear. The CDR3 length is 13 residues. The V gene's germline CDR1 is MDHEN and CDR2 SYDVKM. V was shortened by 0 bases and J by 7 bases, with 9 bases between the two germline ends. For the CDR3, the DNA is TGTGCCAGCAGTTTATGGGTCGGTAGTGGCTACACCTTC. Protein product: CASSLWVGSGYTF.

The chain links TRBV11-2 to TRBJ2-2; TRBD2 matches 13 bases. This CDR3 spans 18 amino acids. Germline values: CDR1 SGHAT, CDR2 FQNNGV. J lost 7 bases, V lost 3 bases, and 11 bases had no gene match. CDR3 DNA: TGTGCCAGCAGCTTCCCTACTAGCGGGAGGGCGCTGAGCGGGGAGCTGTTTTTT. This sequence encodes CASSFPTSGRALSGELFF.

The V and J genes are TRBV5-1 and TRBJ2-1, with 7 bases aligning to TRBD2. This CDR3 spans 15 amino acids. With V trimmed by 4 bases and J by 1 base, 5 bases remained unmatched. Germline CDR1 reads SGHRS; CDR2 reads YFSETQ. CDR3 in DNA: TGCGCCAGCAGCCCAGCGGGAACATCCTACAATGAGCAGTTCTTC. It is translated as CASSPAGTSYNEQFF. Supplemented by reference TRBV5-1 and TRBJ2-1, the full variable domain reads KAGVTQTPRYLIKTRGQQVTLSCSPISGHRSVSWYQQTPGQGLQFLFEYFSETQRNKGNFPGRFSGRQFSNSRSEMNVSTLELGDSALYLCASSPAGTSYNEQFFGPGTRLTVL.

V and J are TRBV5-6 and TRBJ1-1; D ambiguous. Germline loops: CDR1 SGHDT, CDR2 YYEEEE. Between the trimmed V and J ends, which lost 4 bases and 1 base, there was a span of 11 bases. The CDR3 has 14 residues. The CDR3 is CASSRSLWNTEAFF. The CDR3 region has the DNA TGTGCCAGCAGCCGGAGCTTATGGAACACTGAAGCTTTCTTT. The complete variable domain, with remaining parts taken from reference TRBV5-6 and TRBJ1-1, reads DAGVTQSPTHLIKTRGQQVTLRCSPKSGHDTVSWYQQALGQGPQFIFQYYEEEERQRGNFPDRFSGHQFPNYSSELNVNALLLGDSALYLCASSRSLWNTEAFFGQGTRLTVV.